The next 5 T cell receptor beta chains were all read from a single sample in a study of blood T cell repertoires in COVID-19. Sequenced by immunoSEQ multiplex PCR; TCRdb stores in-frame clones only, minus some. The data hold roughly 130,000 clones, with around 76% observed a single time. The sequencing input was peripheral blood. The origin of the receptors is a man older than 75 with acute or convalescent COVID-19.

J is TRBJ2-2 and V is TRBV25-1; 7 nucleotides align to TRBD1. The V and J ends lost 7 bases and 0 bases, in that order; junction bases with no gene match: 5. Germline CDR1 is MGHDK and CDR2 is SYGVNS. This CDR3 has 15 amino acids. In DNA, the CDR3 is TGTGCCAGCACCCCGGACAGGACGAACACCGGGGAGCTGTTTTTT. It encodes CASTPDRTNTGELFF.

This clone is a singleton in its sample. V and J are TRBV10-3 and TRBJ2-7, with 9 bases lining up with TRBD1. CDR3 length: 15 amino acids. V shed 0 bases and J 5 bases; nucleotides not matched to a gene: 5. Germline V gene lookup returns CDR1 ENHRY and CDR2 SYGVKD. The CDR3 protein is CAISESGWTGDEQYF. The CDR3 bases are TGTGCCATCAGTGAGTCGGGGTGGACAGGGGACGAGCAGTACTTC.

The J gene is TRBJ1-1, the V gene TRBV10-2; D gene ambiguous. The CDR3 is 15 amino acids. Germline assignment: CDR1 WSHSY and CDR2 SAAADI. Trimming removed 7 bases from V and 2 bases from J, with 17 bases in between. CDR3 residues: CASTPSNRGNTEAFF. Here the CDR3 DNA reads TGCGCCAGCACCCCTTCTAACCGGGGTAACACTGAAGCTTTCTTT.

The V and J genes are TRBV5-1 and TRBJ2-3, with D perhaps TRBD1 (6 bases). The CDR3 runs 14 residues. The germline V gene has CDR1 SGHRS and CDR2 YFSETQ. Between the trimmed V and J ends, which lost 3 bases and 4 bases, there was a span of 12 bases. This CDR3 reads CASSSTGSADTQYF. CDR3 in DNA: TGCGCCAGCAGCTCTACAGGGTCCGCAGATACGCAGTATTTT.

V and J are TRBV2 and TRBJ2-1, with 10 positions matching TRBD2. Germline CDR1 is SNHLY and CDR2 is FYNNEI. The V and J ends lost 6 bases and 7 bases, in that order; junction bases with no gene match: 9. CDR3 length: 15 amino acids. CDR3 residues: CASSLAGGYGNEQFF. Written as DNA, the CDR3 is TGTGCCAGCAGCTTAGCGGGGGGCTATGGGAATGAGCAGTTCTTC.